One and the same sample provided the 16 T cell receptor beta chains below, sequenced in a study of PD-1 blockade in mismatch repair-deficient tumors (dated 2017 in TCRdb). The library was obtained by the immunoSEQ multiplex PCR assay. TCRdb took this table from immuneACCESS and kept in-frame rearrangements with V and J called. Such tables lack part of the clones; where checked against another copy, unresolved V genes explain under half of the gap, and the rest is unexplained. Across this sample there are 100,000 or so clones, with roughly four fifths seen only once. 6.3% of the sample is taken by the ten largest. The sample consisted of peripheral blood, taken approximately 8 months after starting pembrolizumab. Source of these receptors: an adult with mismatch repair-deficient cancer.

This clone was counted only a few times. The V gene is TRBV19, the J gene TRBJ1-4, with unresolved D. The germline CDR1 and CDR2 sequences are LNHDA and SQIVND (reference sequence). The CDR3 totals 14 residues. V was cut by 7 bases and J by 5 bases, with 14 bases left in between. CDR3 nucleotides: TGTGCCAGTACCGACGGAGGCTGGAATGAAAAACTGTTTTTT. Protein: CASTDGGWNEKLFF.

This chain uses TRBV9 with TRBJ2-7; TRBD2 is a possible D gene (6 bases). The CDR3 has 15 amino acids. Germline V gene sequence: CDR1 SGDLS, CDR2 YYNGEE. Trimming took 0 bases from V and 7 from J, leaving 17 bases between them. The CDR3: CASSVGDSGSEEQYF. The CDR3 nucleotides are TGTGCCAGCAGCGTAGGGGACTCGGGCTCGGAAGAGCAGTACTTC. Full variable domain (missing parts from reference TRBV9 and TRBJ2-7): DSGVTQTPKHLITATGQRVTLRCSPRSGDLSVYWYQQSLDQGLQFLIQYYNGEERAKGNILERFSAQQFPDLHSELNLSSLELGDSALYFCASSVGDSGSEEQYFGPGTRLTVT.

This chain uses TRBV2 with TRBJ1-2; 9 bases line up with TRBD1. J gave up 7 bases and V 4 bases, and 10 bases lay outside the gene matches. Germline V gives CDR1 SNHLY, CDR2 FYNNEI. The length of the CDR3 is 15 residues. The CDR3 sequence: CASSGQRTGELGYTF. The CDR3 bases are TGTGCCAGCAGTGGCCAACGGACAGGGGAACTTGGCTACACCTTC.

This clone was picked up one time. V gene TRBV4-1 combines with J gene TRBJ1-1; no definite D call. The CDR3 spans 16 residues. Trimming shortened V by 4 bases and J by 1 base, and 16 bases separated the two germline ends. The germline V gene encodes CDR1 MGHRA and CDR2 YSYEKL. The CDR3: CASSPPALGPNTEAFF. CDR3 in DNA: TGCGCCAGCAGCCCTCCAGCTTTAGGGCCGAACACTGAAGCTTTCTTT.

The gene calls are TRBV7-8 and TRBJ2-3; 8 bases are a match to TRBD2. V dropped 0 bases and J dropped 7; count of bases not matched to a gene: 12. The CDR3 loop spans 17 amino acids. The germline V gene encodes CDR1 SGHVS and CDR2 FQNEAQ. The CDR3 DNA is TGTGCCAGCAGCTTAGCTCGCCGGAGCGGGAGAGGGTATACGCAGTATTTT. Amino acids: CASSLARRSGRGYTQYF. Supplemented by reference TRBV7-8 and TRBJ2-3, the full variable domain reads GAGVSQSPRYKVAKRGQDVALRCDPISGHVSLFWYQQALGQGPEFLTYFQNEAQLDKSGLPSDRFFAERPEGSVSTLKIQRTQQEDSAVYLCASSLARRSGRGYTQYFGPGTRLTVL.

The chain employs TRBV5-4 and TRBJ2-1; unclear D gene. Germline CDR1 and CDR2: SGHNT and YYREEE (reference sequence). The CDR3 is 13 amino acids. The ends were cut back, 2 bases at V and 6 bases at J, with 9 bases in the middle. The CDR3 region is CASSLEISNEQFF. The CDR3 DNA follows: TGTGCCAGCAGCTTAGAAATATCCAATGAGCAGTTCTTC.

The gene calls are TRBV4-1 and TRBJ2-5; D is unresolved. CDR1 is MGHRA and CDR2 is YSYEKL in the germline V gene. V was trimmed by 3 bases and J by 3 bases, leaving 8 bases between them. This CDR3 is built from 13 residues. The CDR3 DNA follows: TGCGCCAGCAGCCACAATTTTGAAGAGACCCAGTACTTC. Translation gives CASSHNFEETQYF.

The chain joins TRBV5-8 to TRBJ2-1, with 14 nucleotides matching TRBD2. Per the germline V gene, CDR1 is SGHTS and CDR2 is YDEGEE. Losses at the gene ends were 2 bases for V and 7 bases for J; bases not matched to a gene: 14. The CDR3 is 19 amino acids. The DNA of the CDR3 is TGTGCCAGCAGCTTATTCTTGGGACTAGCGGGAGTCGGTAGGAATGAGCAGTTCTTC. It encodes CASSLFLGLAGVGRNEQFF.

This clone has a single count. This chain connects TRBV12-5 to TRBJ2-2; a weak D match, TRBD2 (5 bases). Trimming took 0 bases from V and 3 from J, leaving 8 bases between them. The CDR3 extends over 15 amino acids. CDR1 and CDR2 (germline): LGHNT, FRNRAP. The CDR3 DNA follows: TGTGCTAGTGGTTTGGTATCGGGGTACACCGGGGAGCTGTTTTTT. It translates to CASGLVSGYTGELFF.

This clone came up once. V and J are TRBV28 and TRBJ2-3; TRBD1 is a possible D gene (5 bases). The length of the CDR3 is 16 residues. Trimming took off 5 bases at V and 1 base at J, with 16 bases between the two ends. Germline loops: CDR1 MDHEN, CDR2 SYDVKM. The CDR3 sequence is CASSPGRGAGTDTQYF. CDR3 nucleotide sequence: TGTGCCAGCAGTCCCGGTCGTGGGGCGGGCACAGATACGCAGTATTTT.

This sequence joins TRBV7-9 and TRBJ2-3; possible D gene TRBD1, 6 bases. The V and J ends lost 4 bases and 2 bases respectively, with 13 bases between them. The CDR3 loop spans 15 amino acids. Germline CDR1 SEHNR, CDR2 FQNEAQ (reference sequence). The CDR3, as DNA: TGTGCCAGCAGCTCTGGACAGCCCCCCACAGATACGCAGTATTTT. It translates to CASSSGQPPTDTQYF.

V and J are TRBV2 and TRBJ2-2, with a possible D match to TRBD1 (5 bases). V lost 9 bases to trimming and J lost 5 bases, with 13 bases between them. Per germline, CDR1 SNHLY and CDR2 FYNNEI. This CDR3 has 13 residues. The CDR3 DNA is TGTGCCAGTACCTGGGGCTTGACCGGGGAGCTGTTTTTT. Translation: CASTWGLTGELFF. The variable domain in full, completed from reference TRBV2 and TRBJ2-2, reads EPEVTQTPSHQVTQMGQEVILRCVPISNHLYFYWYRQILGQKVEFLVSFYNNEISEKSEIFDDQFSVERPDGSNFTLKIRSTKLEDSAMYFCASTWGLTGELFFGEGSRLTVL.

The CDR3 here is CSVGKRGIPYEQYF. In DNA form, the CDR3 reads TGCAGCGTGGGGAAAAGGGGGATCCCCTACGAGCAGTACTTC. The chain joins TRBV29-1 to TRBJ2-7; D may be TRBD1 (6 bases). Germline lookup yields CDR1 SQVTM and CDR2 ANQGSEA. Trimming stripped 6 bases from V and 2 bases from J, with 17 bases between. There are 14 residues in the CDR3.

This clone was seen a few times. The rearrangement links TRBV7-8 to TRBJ2-7, with D perhaps matching TRBD1 or TRBD2 (6 bases each). Trimming cost V 4 bases and J 2 bases, with 12 bases left between them. This CDR3 spans 14 amino acids. Per germline, CDR1 SGHVS and CDR2 FQNEAQ. The CDR3 bases are TGTGCCAGCAGCTCGGACGGGGGCCCCTACGAGCAGTACTTC. As protein: CASSSDGGPYEQYF.

J is TRBJ2-2 and V is TRBV11-2, with D perhaps being TRBD1 or TRBD2 (5 bases each). V gave up 0 bases and J gave up 4 bases, with 15 bases separating them. CDR3 length: 17 residues. Germline V gives CDR1 SGHAT, CDR2 FQNNGV. The DNA for the CDR3 is TGTGCCAGCAGCTTAGAGGGGGACGGGCATTTCACCGGGGAGCTGTTTTTT. Residues: CASSLEGDGHFTGELFF. The whole variable domain, filled in from reference TRBV11-2 and TRBJ2-2, reads EAGVAQSPRYKIIEKRQSVAFWCNPISGHATLYWYQQILGQGPKLLIQFQNNGVVDDSQLPKDRFSAERLKGVDSTLKIQPAKLEDSAVYLCASSLEGDGHFTGELFFGEGSRLTVL.

This chain connects TRBV5-4 to TRBJ2-5; the match to TRBD1 covers 7 bases. Per the germline V gene, CDR1 is SGHNT and CDR2 is YYREEE (reference sequence). The trim removed 3 bases at V and 5 bases at J, leaving 7 bases unmatched. This CDR3 contains 14 residues. The CDR3 sequence is CASSSKTGRETQYF. CDR3 nucleotide sequence: TGTGCCAGCAGCTCCAAGACAGGGCGGGAGACCCAGTACTTC.